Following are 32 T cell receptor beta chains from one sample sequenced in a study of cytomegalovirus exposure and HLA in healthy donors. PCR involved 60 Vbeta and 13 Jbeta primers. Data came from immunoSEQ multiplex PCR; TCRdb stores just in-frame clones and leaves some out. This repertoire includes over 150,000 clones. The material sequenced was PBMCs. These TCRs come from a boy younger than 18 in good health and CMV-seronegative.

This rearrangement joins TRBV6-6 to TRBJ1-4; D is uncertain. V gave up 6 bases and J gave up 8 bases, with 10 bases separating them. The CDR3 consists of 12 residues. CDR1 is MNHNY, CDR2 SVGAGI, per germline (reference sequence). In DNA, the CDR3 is TGTGCCAGCAGCAGGAATCTAGAAAAACTGTTTTTT. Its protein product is CASSRNLEKLFF.

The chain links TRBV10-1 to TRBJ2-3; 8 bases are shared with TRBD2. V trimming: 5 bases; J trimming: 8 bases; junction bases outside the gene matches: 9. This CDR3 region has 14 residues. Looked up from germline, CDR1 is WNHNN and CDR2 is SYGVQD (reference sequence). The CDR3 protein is CASSSGTRGVTQYF. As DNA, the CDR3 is TGCGCCAGCAGTTCCGGGACTAGAGGGGTTACGCAGTATTTT.

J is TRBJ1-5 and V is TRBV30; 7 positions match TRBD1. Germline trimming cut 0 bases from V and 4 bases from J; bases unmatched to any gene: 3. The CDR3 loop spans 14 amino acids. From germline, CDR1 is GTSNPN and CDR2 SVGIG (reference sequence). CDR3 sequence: CAWSVTGRNQPQHF. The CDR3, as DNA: TGTGCCTGGAGTGTGACAGGGCGTAATCAGCCCCAGCATTTT. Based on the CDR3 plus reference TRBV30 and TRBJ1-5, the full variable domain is SQTIHQWPATLVQPVGSPLSLECTVEGTSNPNLYWYRQAAGRGLQLLFYSVGIGQISSEVPQNLSASRPQDRQFILSSKKLLLSDSGFYLCAWSVTGRNQPQHFGDGTRLSIL.

In nucleotides, the CDR3 is TGTGCCAGCATAGACAGCCTAAGGTCACCCCTCCACTTT. Its protein is CASIDSLRSPLHF. The rearrangement joins TRBV28 to TRBJ1-6; TRBD1 might be the D (5 bases). This CDR3 has 13 amino acids. The germline V gene encodes CDR1 MDHEN and CDR2 SYDVKM. Trimming left V 7 bases short and J 10 bases short, with 14 bases between.

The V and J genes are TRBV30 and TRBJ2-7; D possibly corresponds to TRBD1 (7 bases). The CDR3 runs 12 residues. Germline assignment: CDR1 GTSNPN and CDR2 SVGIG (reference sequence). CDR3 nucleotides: TGTGCCTGGAGTGTGGGACTCAAGACAGGGTCGGTC. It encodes CAWSVGLKTGSV.

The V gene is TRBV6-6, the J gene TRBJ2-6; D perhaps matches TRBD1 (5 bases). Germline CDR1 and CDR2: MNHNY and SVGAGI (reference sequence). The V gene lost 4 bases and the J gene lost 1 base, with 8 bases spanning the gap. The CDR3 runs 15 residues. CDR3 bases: TGTGCCAGCAGTTCCACAGGTTCTGGGGCCAACGTCCTGACTTTC. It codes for CASSSTGSGANVLTF.

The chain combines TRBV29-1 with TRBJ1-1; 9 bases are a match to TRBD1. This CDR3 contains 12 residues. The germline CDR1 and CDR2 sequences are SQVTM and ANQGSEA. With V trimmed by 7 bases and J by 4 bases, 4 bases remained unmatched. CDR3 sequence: CSAGTGSTEAFF. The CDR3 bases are TGCAGCGCAGGGACAGGGAGCACTGAAGCTTTCTTT. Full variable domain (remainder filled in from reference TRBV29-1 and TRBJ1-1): SAVISQKPSRDICQRGTSLTIQCQVDSQVTMMFWYRQQPGQSLTLIATANQGSEATYESGFVIDKFPISRPNLTFSTLTVSNMSPEDSSIYLCSAGTGSTEAFFGQGTRLTVV.

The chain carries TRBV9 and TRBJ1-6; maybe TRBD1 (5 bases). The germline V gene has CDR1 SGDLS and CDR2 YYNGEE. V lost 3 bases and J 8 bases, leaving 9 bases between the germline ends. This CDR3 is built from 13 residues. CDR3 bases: TGTGCCAGCAGCGACAGGTTATATTCACCCCTCCACTTT. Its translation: CASSDRLYSPLHF.

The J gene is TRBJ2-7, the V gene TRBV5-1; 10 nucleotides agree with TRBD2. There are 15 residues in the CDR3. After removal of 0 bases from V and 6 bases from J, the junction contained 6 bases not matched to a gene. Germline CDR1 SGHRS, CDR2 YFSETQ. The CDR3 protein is CASSLEGTSAAEQYF. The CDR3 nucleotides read TGCGCCAGCAGCTTGGAGGGGACTAGCGCCGCCGAGCAGTACTTC.

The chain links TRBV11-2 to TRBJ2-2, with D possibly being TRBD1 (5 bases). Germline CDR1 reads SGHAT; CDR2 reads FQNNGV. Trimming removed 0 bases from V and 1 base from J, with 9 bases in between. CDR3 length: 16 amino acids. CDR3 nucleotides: TGTGCCAGCAGCTTAGATCGAACAGGGAACACCGGGGAGCTGTTTTTT. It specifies CASSLDRTGNTGELFF.

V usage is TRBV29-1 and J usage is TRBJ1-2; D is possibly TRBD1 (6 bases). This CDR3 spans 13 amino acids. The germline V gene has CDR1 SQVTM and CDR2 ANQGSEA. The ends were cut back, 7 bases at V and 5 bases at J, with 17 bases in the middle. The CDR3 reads CSAQGPEGYGYTF. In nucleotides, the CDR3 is TGCAGCGCACAGGGACCGGAAGGGTATGGCTACACCTTC.

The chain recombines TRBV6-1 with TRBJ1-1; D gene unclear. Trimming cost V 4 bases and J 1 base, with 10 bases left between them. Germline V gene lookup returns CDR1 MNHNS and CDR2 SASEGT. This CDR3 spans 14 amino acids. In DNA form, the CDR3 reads TGTGCCAGCAGTGGAGAGACGGGGAACACTGAAGCTTTCTTT. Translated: CASSGETGNTEAFF.

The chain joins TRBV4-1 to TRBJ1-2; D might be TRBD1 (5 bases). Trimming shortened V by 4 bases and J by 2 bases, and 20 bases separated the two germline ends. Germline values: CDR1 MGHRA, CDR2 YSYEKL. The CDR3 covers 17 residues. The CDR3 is CASSRIPSGTENYGYTF. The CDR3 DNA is TGCGCCAGCAGCCGCATACCCTCCGGGACTGAAAACTATGGCTACACCTTC.

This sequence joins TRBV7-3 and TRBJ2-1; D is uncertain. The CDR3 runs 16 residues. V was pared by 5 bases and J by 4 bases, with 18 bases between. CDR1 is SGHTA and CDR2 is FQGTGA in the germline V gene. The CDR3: CASSPGPFKIYNEQFF. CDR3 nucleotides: TGTGCCAGCAGCCCAGGCCCATTTAAAATTTACAATGAGCAGTTCTTC.

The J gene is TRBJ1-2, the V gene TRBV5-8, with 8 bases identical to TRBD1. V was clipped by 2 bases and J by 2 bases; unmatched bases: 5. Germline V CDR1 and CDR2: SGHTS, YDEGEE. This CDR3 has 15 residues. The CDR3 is CASSLWTGRNYGYTF. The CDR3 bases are TGTGCCAGCAGCTTATGGACAGGGAGGAACTATGGCTACACCTTC.

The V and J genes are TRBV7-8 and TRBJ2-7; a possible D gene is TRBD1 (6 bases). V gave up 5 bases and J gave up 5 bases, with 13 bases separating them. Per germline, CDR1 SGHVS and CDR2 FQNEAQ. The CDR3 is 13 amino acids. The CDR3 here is CASSILQGHEQYF. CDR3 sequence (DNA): TGTGCCAGCAGCATCCTACAGGGCCACGAGCAGTACTTC.

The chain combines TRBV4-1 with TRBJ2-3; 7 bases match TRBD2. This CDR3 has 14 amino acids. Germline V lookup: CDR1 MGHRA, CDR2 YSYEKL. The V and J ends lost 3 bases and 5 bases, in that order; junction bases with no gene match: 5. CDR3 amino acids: CASSHLGGRDTQYF. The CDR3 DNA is TGCGCCAGCAGCCATTTGGGGGGGAGAGATACGCAGTATTTT.

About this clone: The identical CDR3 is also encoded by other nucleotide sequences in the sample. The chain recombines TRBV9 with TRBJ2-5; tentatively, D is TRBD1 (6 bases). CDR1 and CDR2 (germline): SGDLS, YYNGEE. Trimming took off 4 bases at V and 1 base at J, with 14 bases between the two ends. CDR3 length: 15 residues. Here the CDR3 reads CASSSGGDTQETQYF. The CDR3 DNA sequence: TGTGCCAGCAGCTCTGGTGGGGACACCCAAGAGACCCAGTACTTC.

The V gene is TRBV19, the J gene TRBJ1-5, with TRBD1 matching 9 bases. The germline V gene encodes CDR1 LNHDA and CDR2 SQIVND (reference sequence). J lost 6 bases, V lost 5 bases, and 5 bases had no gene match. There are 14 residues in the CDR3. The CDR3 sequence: CASSHGQGIQPQHF. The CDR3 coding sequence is TGTGCCAGTAGTCATGGACAGGGGATTCAGCCCCAGCATTTT.

The CDR3 DNA sequence: TGTGCCAGCAGCTTGGGTGGACAGGGGACTCAGCCCCAGCATTTT. It is translated as CASSLGGQGTQPQHF. The chain links TRBV5-8 to TRBJ1-5; TRBD1 matches 9 bases. The germline V gene has CDR1 SGHTS and CDR2 YDEGEE. CDR3 size: 15 residues. V dropped 0 bases and J dropped 6; count of bases not matched to a gene: 4.

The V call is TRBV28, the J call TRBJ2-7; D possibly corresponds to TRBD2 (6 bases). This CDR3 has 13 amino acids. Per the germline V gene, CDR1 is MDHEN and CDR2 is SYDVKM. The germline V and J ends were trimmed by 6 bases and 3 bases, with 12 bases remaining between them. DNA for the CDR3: TGTGCCAGCAGCGGGGGTTTGTACTACGAGCAGTACTTC. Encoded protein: CASSGGLYYEQYF.

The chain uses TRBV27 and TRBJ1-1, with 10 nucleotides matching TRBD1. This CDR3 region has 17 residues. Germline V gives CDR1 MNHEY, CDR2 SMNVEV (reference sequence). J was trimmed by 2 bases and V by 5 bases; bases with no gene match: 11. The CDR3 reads CASSPDRGFWGNTEAFF. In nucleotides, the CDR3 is TGTGCCAGCAGTCCGGACAGGGGGTTTTGGGGAAACACTGAAGCTTTCTTT.

Here the CDR3 DNA reads TGTGCCAGCAGTCCGGGACAGCCTTATGGCTACACCTTC. Protein sequence: CASSPGQPYGYTF. This chain uses TRBV2 with TRBJ1-2; TRBD1 agrees at 7 bases. The V segment lost 5 bases and the J segment 5 bases; nucleotides outside the gene matches: 5. In germline, CDR1 is SNHLY, CDR2 FYNNEI. The CDR3 is 13 amino acids. Looking up the rest from reference TRBV2 and TRBJ1-2 gives the full variable domain: EPEVTQTPSHQVTQMGQEVILRCVPISNHLYFYWYRQILGQKVEFLVSFYNNEISEKSEIFDDQFSVERPDGSNFTLKIRSTKLEDSAMYFCASSPGQPYGYTFGSGTRLTVV.

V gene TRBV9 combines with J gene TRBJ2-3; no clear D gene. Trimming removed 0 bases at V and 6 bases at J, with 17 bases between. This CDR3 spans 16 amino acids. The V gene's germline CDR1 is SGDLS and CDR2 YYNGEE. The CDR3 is CASSVDWVNPRDTQYF. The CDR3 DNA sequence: TGTGCCAGCAGCGTAGACTGGGTAAACCCGAGGGATACGCAGTATTTT.

CDR3 nucleotide sequence: TGTGCCAGCAGCTTGAGCACAGGGGGCGCAGATACGCAGTATTTT. It codes for CASSLSTGGADTQYF. This chain uses TRBV5-4 with TRBJ2-3; 9 nucleotides match TRBD1. The CDR3 contains 15 residues. The trim removed 1 base at V and 4 bases at J, leaving 4 bases unmatched. Per the germline V gene, CDR1 is SGHNT and CDR2 is YYREEE (reference sequence).

CDR3 coding DNA: TGTGCCAGCAGCGTGGGCCAAAACACTGAAGCTTTCTTT. It encodes CASSVGQNTEAFF. The V and J genes are TRBV6-4 and TRBJ1-1; no clear D. This CDR3 has 13 residues. Trimming took 6 bases from V and 2 from J, leaving 10 bases between them. Germline CDR1 reads MRHNA; CDR2 reads SNTAGT.

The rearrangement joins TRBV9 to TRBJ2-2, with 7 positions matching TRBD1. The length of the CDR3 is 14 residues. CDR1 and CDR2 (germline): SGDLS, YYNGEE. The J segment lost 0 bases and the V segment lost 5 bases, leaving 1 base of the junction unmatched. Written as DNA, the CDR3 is TGTGCCAGCAGGGGACAGACGAACACCGGGGAGCTGTTTTTT. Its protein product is CASRGQTNTGELFF.

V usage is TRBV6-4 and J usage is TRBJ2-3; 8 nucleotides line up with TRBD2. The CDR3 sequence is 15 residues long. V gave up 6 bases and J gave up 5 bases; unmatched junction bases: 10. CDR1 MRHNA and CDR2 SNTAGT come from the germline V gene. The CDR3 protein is CASSPTGGQRDTQYF. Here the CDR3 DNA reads TGTGCCAGCAGCCCGACGGGGGGGCAGAGAGATACGCAGTATTTT.

CDR3 DNA: TGTGCCAGCAGCTTACCAGCGAACACCGGGGAGCTGTTTTTT. It codes for CASSLPANTGELFF. The chain combines TRBV13 with TRBJ2-2; D unclear. Germline CDR1 and CDR2: PRHDT and FYEKMQ (reference sequence). Trimming shortened V by 2 bases and J by 0 bases, and 4 bases separated the two germline ends. This CDR3 is built from 14 residues.

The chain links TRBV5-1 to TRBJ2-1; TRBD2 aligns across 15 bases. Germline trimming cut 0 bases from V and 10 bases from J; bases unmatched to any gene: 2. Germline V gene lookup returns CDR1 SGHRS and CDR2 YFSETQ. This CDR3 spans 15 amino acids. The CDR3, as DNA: TGCGCCAGCAGCTTGGGGACTAGCGGGGGGGCCGAGCAGTTCTTC. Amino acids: CASSLGTSGGAEQFF. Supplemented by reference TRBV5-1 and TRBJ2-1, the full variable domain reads KAGVTQTPRYLIKTRGQQVTLSCSPISGHRSVSWYQQTPGQGLQFLFEYFSETQRNKGNFPGRFSGRQFSNSRSEMNVSTLELGDSALYLCASSLGTSGGAEQFFGPGTRLTVL.

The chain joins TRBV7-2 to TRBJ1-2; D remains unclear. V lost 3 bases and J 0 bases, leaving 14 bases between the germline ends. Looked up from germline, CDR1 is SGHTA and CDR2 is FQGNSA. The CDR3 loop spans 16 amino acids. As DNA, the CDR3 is TGTGCCAGCAGCTTGAGGAGGGTAATAGCTAACTATGGCTACACCTTC. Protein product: CASSLRRVIANYGYTF.

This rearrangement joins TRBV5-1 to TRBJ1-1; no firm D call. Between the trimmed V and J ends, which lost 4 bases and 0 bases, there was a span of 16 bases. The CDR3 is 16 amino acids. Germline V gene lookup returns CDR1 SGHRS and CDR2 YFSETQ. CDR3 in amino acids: CASSLGSSVMNTEAFF. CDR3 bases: TGCGCCAGCAGCCTGGGGTCGTCGGTTATGAACACTGAAGCTTTCTTT.